These T cell receptor beta chains were read from a single sample in a study of T-cell reconstitution after alpha-beta-depleted transplantation in children. TCRdb re-called the PCR reads with MiXCR, one entry per CDR3 protein. The repertoire holds over 150,000 distinct CDR3 sequences, with about 6.6% as singletons. The sequenced sample was PBMCs, obtained before TCRalphabeta/CD19-depleted stem cell transplant. The source of these receptors is a boy aged 2-15 years with acute lymphoblastic leukemia, due to receive a stem cell transplant. Each CDR3 is given with its conserved first and last residue. Each record gives: J gene, D gene, V gene, clone size, CDR3 DNA, CDR3 protein. D genes are given only for firm matches. Expanded clones are given a class, and other clones once, few, many or no size at all.

TRBJ1-5,TRBD1,TRBV18,few,TGTGCCACCGGAGACAGGGGAATCGGACAGCCCCAGCATTTT,CATGDRGIGQPQHF
TRBJ2-5,TRBD2,TRBV7-3,few,TGTGCCAGCAGCCAGAGCGGGGGGGAGACCCAGTACTTC,CASSQSGGETQYF
TRBJ1-1,NA,TRBV6-1,many,TGTGCCAGCAGTAAAACCCTGAACACTGAAGCTTTCTTT,CASSKTLNTEAFF
TRBJ2-1,TRBD2,TRBV20-1,few,TGCAGTGCTAGGGACCAGCGGGAGTACAATGAGCAGTTCTTC,CSARDQREYNEQFF
TRBJ2-1,NA,TRBV4-2,many,TGTGCCAGCAGCCAAGTGCCTTTTAGCTCCTACAATGAGCAGTTCTTC,CASSQVPFSSYNEQFF
TRBJ2-1,NA,TRBV20-1,many,TGCAGTGCTAGAGCTGAGCAGGGCTATTTCAATGAGCAGTTCTTC,CSARAEQGYFNEQFF
TRBJ1-2,NA,TRBV29-1,many,TGCAGCGTTGTTTCGGGGAATGGCTACACCTTC,CSVVSGNGYTF
TRBJ1-1,TRBD1,TRBV3-1,many,TGTGCCAGCAGCCAACCTTTATACCGCGGACAGGTCGACGGATTAGAAGCTTTCTTT,CASSQPLYRGQVDGLEAFF
TRBJ1-2,NA,TRBV10-3,NA,TGTGCCATCAGTGAGTCCGCCAGAAGGGACTATGGCTACACCTTC,CAISESARRDYGYTF
TRBJ2-7,NA,TRBV20-1,many,TGCAGTGTCCTTCAAGGGGGGCCCTACGAGCAGTACTTC,CSVLQGGPYEQYF
TRBJ1-2,NA,TRBV7-6,NA,TGTGCCAGCAGCCCCCAGGGAGCTGTTGGCTACACCTTC,CASSPQGAVGYTF
TRBJ2-3,TRBD1,TRBV4-3,many,TGCGCCAGCAGCCAAGCCCCCGGGACAGGGGCAGATACGCAGTATTTT,CASSQAPGTGADTQYF
TRBJ1-2,TRBD1,TRBV20-1,few,TGCAGTGCTAGGACAGGGGGCGACGATCGGTATGGCTACACCTTC,CSARTGGDDRYGYTF
TRBJ1-5,TRBD1,TRBV10-2,few,TGCGCCAGCAGGGGGACAGGGAGCAATCAGCCCCAGCATTTT,CASRGTGSNQPQHF
TRBJ2-1,TRBD2,TRBV7-8,few,TGTGCCAGCAGCCCCCAAACCGGGACTAGATACAATGAGCAGTTCTTC,CASSPQTGTRYNEQFF
TRBJ1-1,TRBD1,TRBV30,few,TGTGCCGGTCAGACAGGGCGCAACACTGAAGCTTTCTTT,CAGQTGRNTEAFF
TRBJ1-5,TRBD1,TRBV11-2,many,TGTGCCAGCAGCTTAGGCAGGACAGGGAATCAGCCCCAGCATTTT,CASSLGRTGNQPQHF
TRBJ2-1,NA,TRBV3-1,many,TGTGCCAGCAGCCAGGGTCAAATGGCGGATCAACGCTACAATGAGCAGTTCTTC,CASSQGQMADQRYNEQFF
TRBJ2-1,TRBD2,TRBV9,many,TGTGCCAGCAGTGAAAGCGGGGGGCCTTACAATGAGCAGTTCTTC,CASSESGGPYNEQFF
TRBJ1-2,NA,TRBV29-1,NA,TGCAGCCACAGTGGGGGGTCCGGGTATGGCTACACCTTC,CSHSGGSGYGYTF
TRBJ1-6,NA,TRBV20-1,NA,TGCAGTGCGCTCGACTCGGCGGCTTTCCACTTT,CSALDSAAFHF
TRBJ2-7,NA,TRBV7-2,many,TGTGCCAGCAGCCGGGACGGCTACTACGAGCAGTACTTC,CASSRDGYYEQYF
TRBJ2-7,NA,TRBV29-1,many,TGCAGCGTTGAAGACCCGACAGGACCTACCTACGAGCAGTACTTC,CSVEDPTGPTYEQYF
TRBJ2-7,NA,TRBV4-3,many,TGCGCCAGCAGCCAAGATTTAGTGGGCTCCTACGAGCAGTACTTC,CASSQDLVGSYEQYF
TRBJ2-1,NA,TRBV14,many,TGTGCCAGCAGCCAACCGGGCGACTCAGGGTATGAGCAGTTCTTC,CASSQPGDSGYEQFF
TRBJ1-2,NA,TRBV29-1,many,TGCAGCGTTCCCGGTACGGATGGCTACACCTTC,CSVPGTDGYTF
TRBJ2-7,NA,TRBV9,many,TGTGCCAGCAGCGTCTCCGGGGTAACGGCGTGGGAGCAGTACTTC,CASSVSGVTAWEQYF
TRBJ2-2,NA,TRBV12-3/TRBV12-4,many,TGTGCCAGCAGTTTACGACAGACTACCGGGGAGCTGTTTTTT,CASSLRQTTGELFF
TRBJ1-2,TRBD1,TRBV29-1,many,TGCAGCGTTGGGACAGGGGGGGTTGGGAACTATGGCTACACCTTC,CSVGTGGVGNYGYTF
TRBJ2-1,TRBD2,TRBV20-1,few,TGCAGTGCTAGATTCCTAGCGGGTGCCTACAATGAGCAGTTCTTC,CSARFLAGAYNEQFF
TRBJ1-6,NA,TRBV7-6,NA,TGTGCCAGCAGCCCTACCGGGGACATTTATAATTCACCCCTCCACTTT,CASSPTGDIYNSPLHF
TRBJ1-1,NA,TRBV28,many,TGTGCCAGCACTTCCGTCAACACTGAAGCTTTCTTT,CASTSVNTEAFF
TRBJ2-7,NA,TRBV29-1,NA,TGCAGCGTTGCGGGAACAGTCGCTTCCTACGAGCAGTACTTC,CSVAGTVASYEQYF
TRBJ1-3,NA,TRBV5-5,NA,TGTGCCAGCAGCTTGGGTGCCCAGGGTAGAAACACCATATATTTT,CASSLGAQGRNTIYF
TRBJ1-1,TRBD1,TRBV11-2,NA,TGTGCCAGCAGCCCAACCAGGGGGATCTATACTGAAGCTTTCTTT,CASSPTRGIYTEAFF
TRBJ2-5,NA,TRBV28,many,TGTGCCAGCTCCCAGGGTCAAGAAGGGACCCAGTACTTC,CASSQGQEGTQYF
TRBJ2-7,NA,TRBV7-2,many,TGTGCCAGCAGCCCCGCTGGATGGCGGGACTCCTACGAGCAGTACTTC,CASSPAGWRDSYEQYF
TRBJ2-2,TRBD2,TRBV7-2,many,TGTGCCAGCAGGCGGACTAGCACCGGGGAGCTGTTTTTT,CASRRTSTGELFF
TRBJ1-5,NA,TRBV10-3,many,TGTGCCATCAGTGAGTCTACAGTGAATCAGCCCCAGCATTTT,CAISESTVNQPQHF
TRBJ2-7,TRBD1,TRBV3-1,few,TGTGCCAGCAGCCAAGATACGGGGACAGGGACCTACGAGCAGTACTTC,CASSQDTGTGTYEQYF
TRBJ2-7,NA,TRBV5-6,few,TGTGCCAGCAGCTTGTGGTTACAGGGTTTGTACTTC,CASSLWLQGLYF
TRBJ2-5,NA,TRBV5-1,many,TGCGCCAGCACAGGCAGCCCGGGGACCCAGTACTTC,CASTGSPGTQYF
TRBJ2-7,TRBD2,TRBV28,many,TGTGCCAGCGCCGGGGGGGGGAGAGCATACGAGCAGTACTTC,CASAGGGRAYEQYF
TRBJ1-1,NA,TRBV12-3/TRBV12-4,many,TGTGCCAGCAGTTACACCTTTATGAACACTGAAGCTTTCTTT,CASSYTFMNTEAFF
TRBJ2-7,NA,TRBV20-1,NA,TGCAGTGCCACAGACGAATGGAGCTCCTACGAGCAGTACTTC,CSATDEWSSYEQYF
TRBJ1-1,NA,TRBV21-1,NA,TGTGCCAGCAGCAAAGGCGCGGTCATGAACACTGAAGCTTTCTTT,CASSKGAVMNTEAFF
TRBJ2-1,NA,TRBV5-5,many,TGTGCCAGCAGCTTGTTAGGGGTCCCTAATGAGCAGTTCTTC,CASSLLGVPNEQFF
TRBJ1-3,NA,TRBV28,many,TGTGCCAGCAGTGTGGTCCGCTACTCTGGAAACACCATATATTTT,CASSVVRYSGNTIYF
TRBJ2-5,NA,TRBV7-2,many,TGTGCCAGCAGCACCGGGACTTTCCAAGAGACCCAGTACTTC,CASSTGTFQETQYF
TRBJ2-2,NA,TRBV6-1,few,TGTGCCAGCAGGTCTGTTGGGACAACCGGGGAGCTGTTTTTT,CASRSVGTTGELFF
TRBJ2-3,TRBD2,TRBV4-2,many,TGTGCCAGCAGCCAAGATCTTACTAGCGGGAGGGCAGATACGCAGTATTTT,CASSQDLTSGRADTQYF
TRBJ1-5,NA,TRBV7-2,few,TGTGCCAGCAGCTTAGCAGGGGCTCAGCCCCAGCATTTT,CASSLAGAQPQHF
TRBJ2-7,TRBD2,TRBV7-2,few,TGTGCCAGCAGCCGCAGCGGGAGGGCGCACGAGCAGTACTTC,CASSRSGRAHEQYF
TRBJ2-3,TRBD2,TRBV28,many,TGTGCCAGCAACCCTAGCGGAGTCACAGATACGCAGTATTTT,CASNPSGVTDTQYF
TRBJ2-1,NA,TRBV18,many,TGTGCCAGCTCACCACACGACAATGAGCAGTTCTTC,CASSPHDNEQFF
TRBJ1-1,NA,TRBV14,many,TGTGCCAGCAGCCAAGTTGGCAGGGGGAACACTGAAGCTTTCTTT,CASSQVGRGNTEAFF